This T cell receptor beta chain was retrieved from a study of control samples from healthy donors and cancer patients (dated by TCRdb to the early 2020s). Note on this clone: Its antigen is currently not known. Per-nucleotide qualities are absent, and no much larger clonotype sits a single base away.

The receptor library was made with the immunoSEQ multiplex PCR assay. TCRdb took over this immuneACCESS table, retaining in-frame rearrangements with V and J assigned. Such tables are incomplete; in checked studies, under half of the missing clones stem from an unresolved V gene, and the remainder is unexplained. This sample gives some 170,000 clones in total; nearly 96% of them show up just once. The ten largest clones represent 0.85% to 1.3% of the sample. This receptor was obtained from a young woman in good health. The source material was blood.

The CDR3 reads CASSPPGGGFWPQHF. The nucleotide sequence is given as TGTGCCAGCAGCCCACCAGGGGGGGGTTTTTGGCCCCAGCATTTT. Rearrangement joined TRBV28 to TRBJ1-5; TRBD1 lines up with 7 middle nucleotides. The germline V gene sets CDR1 to MDHEN and CDR2 to SYDVKM. From the cysteine through the phenylalanine, the CDR3 covers 15 amino acids. The sequence is cut down to CDR3 DNA, 45 bases in frame from base 1. Trimming takes 6 bases off V and 9 bases off J; junction bases not matched to a gene: 14.